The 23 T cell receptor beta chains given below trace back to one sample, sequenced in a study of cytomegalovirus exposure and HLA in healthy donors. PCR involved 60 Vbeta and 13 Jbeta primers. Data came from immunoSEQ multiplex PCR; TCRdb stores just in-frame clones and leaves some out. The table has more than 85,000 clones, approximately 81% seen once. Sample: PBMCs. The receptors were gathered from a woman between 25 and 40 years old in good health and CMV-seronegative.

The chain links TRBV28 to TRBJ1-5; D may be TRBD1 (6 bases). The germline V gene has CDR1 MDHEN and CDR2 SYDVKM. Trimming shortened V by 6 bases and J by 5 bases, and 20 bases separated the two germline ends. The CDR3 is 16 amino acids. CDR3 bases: TGTGCCAGCAGCCGATCCACAGGGCGCCGGGATCAGCCCCAGCATTTT. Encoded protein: CASSRSTGRRDQPQHF.

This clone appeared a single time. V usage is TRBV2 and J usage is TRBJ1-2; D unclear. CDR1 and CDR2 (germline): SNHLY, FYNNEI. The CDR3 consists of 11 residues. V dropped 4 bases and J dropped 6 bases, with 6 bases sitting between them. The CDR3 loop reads CASSGRDGYTF. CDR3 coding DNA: TGTGCCAGCAGTGGACGGGATGGCTACACCTTC. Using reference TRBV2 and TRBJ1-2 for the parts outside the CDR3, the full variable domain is EPEVTQTPSHQVTQMGQEVILRCVPISNHLYFYWYRQILGQKVEFLVSFYNNEISEKSEIFDDQFSVERPDGSNFTLKIRSTKLEDSAMYFCASSGRDGYTFGSGTRLTVV.

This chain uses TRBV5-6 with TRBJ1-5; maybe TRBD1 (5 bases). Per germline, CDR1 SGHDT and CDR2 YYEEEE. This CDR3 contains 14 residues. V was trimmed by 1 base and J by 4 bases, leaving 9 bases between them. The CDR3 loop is CASSLYPGNQPQHF. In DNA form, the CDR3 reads TGTGCCAGCAGCTTGTACCCAGGGAATCAGCCCCAGCATTTT.

As DNA, the CDR3 is TGTGCCAGCAGCCCTCGGGAGTATATCGGAAACACCATATATTTT. It specifies CASSPREYIGNTIYF. The J gene is TRBJ1-3, the V gene TRBV11-2; no reliable D call. This CDR3 contains 15 residues. Trimming removed 5 bases from V and 4 bases from J, with 15 bases in between. Germline CDR1 is SGHAT and CDR2 is FQNNGV.

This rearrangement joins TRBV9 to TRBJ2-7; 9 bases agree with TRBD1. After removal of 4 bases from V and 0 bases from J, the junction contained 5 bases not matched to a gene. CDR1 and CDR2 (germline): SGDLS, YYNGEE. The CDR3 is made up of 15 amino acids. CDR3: CASSPRQGDSYEQYF. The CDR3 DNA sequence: TGTGCCAGCAGCCCACGACAGGGGGACTCCTACGAGCAGTACTTC.

For the CDR3, the DNA is TGTGCCAGCAGCGTACAGGGGACGGTTGAAGCTTTCTTT. Protein: CASSVQGTVEAFF. The chain carries TRBV5-4 and TRBJ1-1; 7 bases fit TRBD1. Germline V gives CDR1 SGHNT, CDR2 YYREEE (reference sequence). This CDR3 contains 13 residues. J was trimmed by 7 bases and V by 4 bases; bases with no gene match: 7.

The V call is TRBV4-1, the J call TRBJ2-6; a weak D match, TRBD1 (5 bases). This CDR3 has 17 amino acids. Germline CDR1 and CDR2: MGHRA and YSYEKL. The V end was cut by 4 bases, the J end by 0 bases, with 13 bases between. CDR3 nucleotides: TGCGCCAGCAGCCCCGGACAAGGTAGCTCTGGGGCCAACGTCCTGACTTTC. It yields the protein CASSPGQGSSGANVLTF.

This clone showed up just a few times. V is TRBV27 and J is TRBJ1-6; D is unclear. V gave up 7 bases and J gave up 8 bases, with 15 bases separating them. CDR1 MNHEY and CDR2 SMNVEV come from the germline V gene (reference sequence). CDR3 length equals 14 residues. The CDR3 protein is CASKKTGVHSPLHF. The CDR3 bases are TGTGCCAGCAAAAAAACCGGGGTTCATTCACCCCTCCACTTT.

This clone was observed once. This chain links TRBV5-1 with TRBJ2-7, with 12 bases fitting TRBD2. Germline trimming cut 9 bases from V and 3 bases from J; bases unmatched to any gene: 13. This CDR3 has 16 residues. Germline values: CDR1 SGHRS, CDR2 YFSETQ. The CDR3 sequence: CAILPGLAGRRYEQYF. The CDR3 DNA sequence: TGCGCCATCTTACCGGGACTAGCGGGTCGACGCTACGAGCAGTACTTC.

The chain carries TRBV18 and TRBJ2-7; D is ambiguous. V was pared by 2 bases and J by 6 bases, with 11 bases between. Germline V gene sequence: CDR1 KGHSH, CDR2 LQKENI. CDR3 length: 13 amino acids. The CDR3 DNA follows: TGTGCCAGCTCACCAATGACTCCGCCCGAGCAGTACTTC. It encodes CASSPMTPPEQYF.

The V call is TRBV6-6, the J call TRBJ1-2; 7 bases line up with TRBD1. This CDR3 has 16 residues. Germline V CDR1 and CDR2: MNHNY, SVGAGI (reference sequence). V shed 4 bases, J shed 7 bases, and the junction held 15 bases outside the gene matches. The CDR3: CASSSQGDGSFGGYTF. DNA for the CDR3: TGTGCCAGCAGTTCGCAGGGGGATGGTAGTTTTGGTGGCTACACCTTC.

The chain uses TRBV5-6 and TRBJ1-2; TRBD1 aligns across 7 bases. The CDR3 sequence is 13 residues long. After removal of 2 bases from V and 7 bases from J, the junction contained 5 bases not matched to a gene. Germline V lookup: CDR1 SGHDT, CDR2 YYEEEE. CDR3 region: CASSFVGGSGYTF. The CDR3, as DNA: TGTGCCAGCAGCTTTGTAGGGGGCAGTGGCTACACCTTC.

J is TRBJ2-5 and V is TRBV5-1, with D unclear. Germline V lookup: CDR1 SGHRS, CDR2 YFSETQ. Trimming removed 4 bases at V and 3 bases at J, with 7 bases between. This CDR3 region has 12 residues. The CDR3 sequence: CASSPLEETQYF. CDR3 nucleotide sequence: TGCGCCAGCAGCCCCCTTGAAGAGACCCAGTACTTC. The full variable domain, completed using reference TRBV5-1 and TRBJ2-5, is KAGVTQTPRYLIKTRGQQVTLSCSPISGHRSVSWYQQTPGQGLQFLFEYFSETQRNKGNFPGRFSGRQFSNSRSEMNVSTLELGDSALYLCASSPLEETQYFGPGTRLLVL.

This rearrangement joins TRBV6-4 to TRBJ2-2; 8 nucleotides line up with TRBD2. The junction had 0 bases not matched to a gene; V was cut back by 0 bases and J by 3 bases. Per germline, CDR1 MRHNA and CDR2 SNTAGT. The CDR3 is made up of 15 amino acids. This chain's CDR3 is CASSDSAGDTGELFF. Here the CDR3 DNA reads TGTGCCAGCAGTGACTCAGCGGGAGACACCGGGGAGCTGTTTTTT.

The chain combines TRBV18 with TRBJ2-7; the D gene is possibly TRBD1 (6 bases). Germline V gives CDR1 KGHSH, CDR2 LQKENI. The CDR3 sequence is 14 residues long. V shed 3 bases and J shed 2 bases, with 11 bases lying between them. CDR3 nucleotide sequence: TGTGCCAGCTCACCTCTTGGGGGCCCCTACGAGCAGTACTTC. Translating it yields CASSPLGGPYEQYF.

CDR3 protein: CASSQGTVEPAFF. CDR3 coding DNA: TGTGCCAGCTCACAGGGGACAGTAGAGCCAGCTTTCTTT. The V gene is TRBV18, the J gene TRBJ1-1; 7 positions agree with TRBD1. Germline values: CDR1 KGHSH, CDR2 LQKENI. The length of the CDR3 is 13 residues. V dropped 4 bases and J dropped 10; count of bases not matched to a gene: 9.

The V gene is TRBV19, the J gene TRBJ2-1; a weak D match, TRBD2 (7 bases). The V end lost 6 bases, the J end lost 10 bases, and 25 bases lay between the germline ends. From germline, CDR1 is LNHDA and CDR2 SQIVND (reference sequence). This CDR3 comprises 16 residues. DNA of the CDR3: TGTGCCAGTAGCCCCTGGGGGGGGCAGGGACGCGAGGAGCAGTTCTTC. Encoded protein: CASSPWGGQGREEQFF.

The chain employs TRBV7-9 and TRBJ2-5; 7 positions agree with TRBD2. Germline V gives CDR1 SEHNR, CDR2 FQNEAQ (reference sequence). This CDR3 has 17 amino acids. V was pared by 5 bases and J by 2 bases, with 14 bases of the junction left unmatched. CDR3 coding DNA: TGTGCCAGCAGCCTCCCCTTGGCTAGCGGTAAACAAGAGACCCAGTACTTC. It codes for CASSLPLASGKQETQYF.

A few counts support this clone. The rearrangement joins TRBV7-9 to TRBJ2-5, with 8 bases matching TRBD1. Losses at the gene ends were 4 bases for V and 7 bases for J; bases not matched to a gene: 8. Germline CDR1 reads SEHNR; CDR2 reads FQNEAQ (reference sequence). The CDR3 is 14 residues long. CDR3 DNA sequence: TGTGCCAGCAGCTCCCGGACAGGGTGGGTGACCCAGTACTTC. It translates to CASSSRTGWVTQYF.

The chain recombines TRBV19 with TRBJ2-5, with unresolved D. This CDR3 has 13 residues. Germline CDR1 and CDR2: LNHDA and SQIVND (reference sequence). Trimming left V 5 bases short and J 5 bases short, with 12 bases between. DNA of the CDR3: TGTGCCAGTAGTTCACCCAGAGGCGAGACCCAGTACTTC. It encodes CASSSPRGETQYF.

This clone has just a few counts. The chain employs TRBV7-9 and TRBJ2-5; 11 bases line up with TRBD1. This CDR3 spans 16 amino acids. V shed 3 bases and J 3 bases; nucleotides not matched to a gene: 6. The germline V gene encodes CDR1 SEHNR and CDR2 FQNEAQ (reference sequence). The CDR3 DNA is TGTGCCAGCAGCTTGGGGACAGGGGGTTCAGAAGAGACCCAGTACTTC. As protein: CASSLGTGGSEETQYF.

CDR3 region: CATSTGQAYNEQFF. CDR3 nucleotide sequence: TGTGCCACCAGCACGGGACAGGCCTACAATGAGCAGTTCTTC. The gene calls are TRBV15 and TRBJ2-1, with 8 bases matching TRBD1. The CDR3 is made up of 14 amino acids. CDR1 is LNHNV and CDR2 is YYDKDF in the germline V gene (reference sequence). V shed 4 bases, J shed 2 bases, and the junction held 1 base outside the gene matches.

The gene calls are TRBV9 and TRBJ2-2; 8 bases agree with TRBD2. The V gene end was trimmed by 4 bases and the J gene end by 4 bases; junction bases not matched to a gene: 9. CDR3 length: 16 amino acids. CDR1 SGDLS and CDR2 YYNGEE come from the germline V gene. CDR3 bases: TGTGCCAGCAGCCTAACCAGCGGGAGAGGCACCGGGGAGCTGTTTTTT. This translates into CASSLTSGRGTGELFF.